The 2 T cell receptor beta chains below were found in one sample sequenced in a study of cytomegalovirus exposure and HLA in healthy donors. Use of 60 Vbeta and 13 Jbeta primers characterized the PCR. Sequencing used immunoSEQ multiplex PCR; TCRdb keeps in-frame clones, though not all of them. Here the sample spans about 120,000 clones, approximately 82% being singletons. The source material was PBMCs. The receptor set was obtained from a young man in good health and CMV-seropositive.

This clone was recorded a few times. The chain uses TRBV29-1 and TRBJ2-2; 9 bases match TRBD2. With V trimmed by 5 bases and J by 4 bases, 11 bases remained unmatched. This CDR3 spans 16 amino acids. CDR1 is SQVTM and CDR2 is ANQGSEA in the germline V gene. The CDR3 region is CSVTLQAGGGTGELFF. DNA of the CDR3: TGCAGCGTTACTCTTCAAGCGGGGGGCGGCACCGGGGAGCTGTTTTTT.

CDR3 DNA: TGTGCCATCAGTGATCCTCAGGGCCCAGATACGCAGTATTTT. Translating gives CAISDPQGPDTQYF. The V call is TRBV10-3, the J call TRBJ2-3; D perhaps matches TRBD1 (5 bases). Germline-derived CDR1 and CDR2 are ENHRY and SYGVKD. Trimming removed 3 bases from V and 4 bases from J, with 11 bases in between. This CDR3 is 14 amino acids long.